This T cell receptor (beta chain) appears in the sequencing data of a study of spatial heterogeneity in lung cancer. Study summary: An average of more than ten raw reads was observed per unique TCR and UMI combination. Study-level points and caveats: Expanded tumor TCRs that were ubiquitous appeared in blood more at resection than follow-up.

The time point here: sample taken at primary tumor resection. Whole RNA was taken from tumor, nontumor lung or frozen PBMC; it was then sequenced unsorted. Donation came from 70 or so patients with untreated early-stage non-small cell lung cancer. Germline CDR1 LGHDT, CDR2 YNNKEL (reference sequence). The junction had 12 bases not matched to a gene; V was cut back by 4 bases and J by 9 bases. The CDR3 covers 15 residues. This clonotype occurred many times. Its specificity is not known. Every molecule of TCR cDNA had its own unique molecular identifier. A single record per CDR3 protein comes from TCRdb applying MiXCR to the 5' RACE reads. The sample consists of tens of thousands of distinct CDR3 sequences, around 5% of them appearing once.

The sample in question was PBMCs, obtained at surgery. This receptor was taken from a female donor with early-stage non-small cell lung cancer. The J gene is TRBJ2-1, the V gene TRBV3-1, with TRBD2 matching 7 bases. In nucleotides, the CDR3 is TGTGCCAGCAGCCTGAAAACCATCTGGGGGGGTGAGCAGTTCTTC. This encodes CASSLKTIWGGEQFF.